This T cell receptor (beta chain) was documented in a study of shared clonotypes between healthy human individuals. Method: immunoSEQ multiplex PCR; TCRdb's copy keeps in-frame clones and lacks some. The repertoire has about 2 million clones, less than 95% of them found once; the top ten carry more than 0.95%. CD8 cells classed as naive were CD45RO-negative and positively selected for CCR7, excluding terminally differentiated effector memory CD45RA+ cells. General study points: Generation probability values for non-shared clonotypes were lower than those for clonotypes shared by all four donors. Owing to a small donor count, the genetic and exposure-history diversity represented was limited.

As concerns this clone: Its antigen is not identified.

Trimming shortened V by 4 bases and J by 0 bases, and 10 bases separated the two germline ends. The CDR3 totals 14 residues. Germline-derived CDR1 and CDR2 are GTSNPN and SVGIG (reference sequence). The TCR sequence derives from a man aged 18 to 30 in good health. The J gene is TRBJ2-1, the V gene TRBV30; no clear D. The specimen was naive CD8+ T cells sorted from blood. The CDR3 spells CAWTSASSYNEQFF. DNA of the CDR3: TGTGCCTGGACGAGTGCGAGCTCCTACAATGAGCAGTTCTTC.